What follows are 20 T cell receptor beta chains derived from one specimen sequenced in a study of T cells in Graves' hyperthyroidism and ophthalmopathy. Amplified TCR beta CDR3 regions came from RNA transcripts. Primed by the HTBI set, a first-round RT-PCR was run on the TCR CDR3. TCRdb reanalysed the multiplex PCR reads using MiXCR and keeps one entry per CDR3 protein. The data show about 400,000 distinct CDR3 sequences, about 15% seen once. Sequencing input: blood. The receptors shown here come from a woman aged 25 to 45 with Graves' ophthalmopathy.

Ten or more counts support this clonotype. The V call is TRBV28, the J call TRBJ1-1; D uncertain. The CDR3 spans 12 residues. CDR1 MDHEN and CDR2 SYDVKM come from the germline V gene. V dropped 7 bases and J dropped 4 bases, with 10 bases sitting between them. In nucleotides, the CDR3 is TGTGCCAGCACCTTCAAGGGCACTGAAGCTTTCTTT. The encoded protein is CASTFKGTEAFF.

This clonotype has at least ten counts. The gene calls are TRBV12-3 or TRBV12-4 and TRBJ1-2, with 8 bases fitting TRBD1. J gave up 4 bases and V 7 bases, and 11 bases lay outside the gene matches. The CDR3 runs 15 residues. The CDR3 is CASKRSGGSSYGYTF. DNA for the CDR3: TGTGCCAGCAAACGATCAGGGGGCTCCTCCTATGGCTACACCTTC.

In this sample, this clonotype turned up many times. The chain combines TRBV11-3 with TRBJ2-7, with 12 bases fitting TRBD2. The CDR3 has 16 residues. J gave up 3 bases and V 2 bases, and 5 bases lay outside the gene matches. Germline CDR1 is SGHNT and CDR2 is YENEEA. The CDR3, as DNA: TGTGCCAGCAGCTTATCTAGCGGGGGGGCCTTCTACGAGCAGTACTTC. As protein: CASSLSSGGAFYEQYF. The variable domain in full, with the rest retrieved from reference TRBV11-3 and TRBJ2-7, is EAGVVQSPRYKIIEKKQPVAFWCNPISGHNTLYWYLQNLGQGPELLIRYENEEAVDDSQLPKDRFSAERLKGVDSTLKIQPAELGDSAVYLCASSLSSGGAFYEQYFGPGTRLTVT.

This clonotype was seen a few times. In DNA form, the CDR3 reads TGTGCCAGCAGCTTAGTGGTGGGCATTGGGGAGACCCAGTACTTC. It yields the protein CASSLVVGIGETQYF. This chain joins TRBV7-9 and TRBJ2-5; D uncertain. V lost 1 base to trimming and J lost 5 bases, with 14 bases between them. The CDR3 has 15 residues. Per germline, CDR1 SEHNR and CDR2 FQNEAQ (reference sequence).

This clonotype occurred many times. The chain recombines TRBV6-2 or TRBV6-3 with TRBJ2-2, with TRBD2 identical over 12 bases. Germline V gene lookup returns CDR1 MNHEY and CDR2 SVGEGT. This CDR3 is 20 amino acids long. V shed 7 bases and J 5 bases; nucleotides not matched to a gene: 20. In DNA form, the CDR3 reads TGTGCCAGCACCCGGACGGTGCTAGCGGGGGGGTATCGAGGAACCGGGGAGCTGTTTTTT. This sequence encodes CASTRTVLAGGYRGTGELFF.

This clonotype was counted at least ten times. The V and J genes are TRBV5-8 and TRBJ2-3; 10 bases line up with TRBD1. The length of the CDR3 is 15 residues. Germline V gene sequence: CDR1 SGHTS, CDR2 YDEGEE. V lost 4 bases and J lost 5; bases outside the gene matches: 7. DNA of the CDR3: TGTGCCAGCAGCCCTGACAGGGGGCGGGTAGATACGCAGTATTTT. The encoded protein is CASSPDRGRVDTQYF.

This chain uses TRBV4-1 with TRBJ1-5, with no clear D. V was clipped by 0 bases and J by 5 bases, with 8 bases between them. The length of the CDR3 is 14 residues. Germline values: CDR1 MGHRA, CDR2 YSYEKL. In DNA, the CDR3 is TGCGCCAGCAGCCAAGAGCCAGAAGATCAGCCCCAGCATTTT. Protein: CASSQEPEDQPQHF.

This clonotype was counted at least ten times. The chain joins TRBV7-8 to TRBJ1-5; D is possibly TRBD1 (5 bases). Germline V CDR1 and CDR2: SGHVS, FQNEAQ. The CDR3 is made up of 16 amino acids. The V gene lost 1 base and the J gene lost 5 bases, with 15 bases spanning the gap. As DNA, the CDR3 is TGTGCCAGCAGCTTAGGGGCCCGACAGAAGGATCAGCCCCAGCATTTT. Residues: CASSLGARQKDQPQHF.

This clonotype was seen repeatedly, ten times or more. The rearrangement uses TRBV6-1 and TRBJ2-5; TRBD2 might be the D (6 bases). CDR3 length: 13 residues. The V gene's germline CDR1 is MNHNS and CDR2 SASEGT. V was shortened by 8 bases and J by 5 bases, with 15 bases between the two germline ends. The CDR3 sequence is CASLAMVLETQYF. The CDR3 DNA is TGTGCCAGCCTAGCGATGGTATTGGAGACCCAGTACTTC.

The chain employs TRBV2 and TRBJ2-5; 7 bases are shared with TRBD2. The CDR3 extends over 13 amino acids. Trimming at V came to 4 bases and at J to 1 base, leaving 0 bases not matched to a gene. Germline CDR1 SNHLY, CDR2 FYNNEI. CDR3 bases: TGTGCCAGCAGTGGACTAGCCCAAGAGACCCAGTACTTC. Its protein product is CASSGLAQETQYF.

The genes are TRBV15 and TRBJ2-3; TRBD1 matches at 11 bases. The junction had 5 bases not matched to a gene; V was cut back by 8 bases and J by 7 bases. The CDR3 sequence is 13 residues long. CDR1 LNHNV and CDR2 YYDKDF come from the germline V gene (reference sequence). The CDR3 DNA reads TGTGCCACCCTGGGGACAGGGGGAAATACGCAGTATTTT. It is translated as CATLGTGGNTQYF.

This clonotype was picked up many times. The J gene is TRBJ2-3, the V gene TRBV30; D is ambiguous. Trimming shortened V by 4 bases and J by 3 bases, and 8 bases separated the two germline ends. Germline V gives CDR1 GTSNPN, CDR2 SVGIG (reference sequence). The CDR3 has 12 amino acids. The CDR3 region is CAWNPRTDTQYF. The CDR3 bases are TGTGCCTGGAATCCTAGAACAGATACGCAGTATTTT. The full variable domain, in which reference TRBV30 and TRBJ2-3 provide the parts outside the CDR3, is SQTIHQWPATLVQPVGSPLSLECTVEGTSNPNLYWYRQAAGRGLQLLFYSVGIGQISSEVPQNLSASRPQDRQFILSSKKLLLSDSGFYLCAWNPRTDTQYFGPGTRLTVL.

This clonotype was observed at least ten times. Here the CDR3 reads CASSPPDRVSNYGYTF. The DNA of the CDR3 is TGTGCCAGCAGTCCACCGGACAGAGTTTCAAACTATGGCTACACCTTC. The chain uses TRBV12-3 or TRBV12-4 and TRBJ1-2; weak D call: TRBD1 (6 bases). The CDR3 runs 16 residues. Trimming stripped 5 bases from V and 2 bases from J, with 18 bases between.

This chain links TRBV25-1 with TRBJ2-7; D possibly corresponds to TRBD2 (6 bases). Per the germline V gene, CDR1 is MGHDK and CDR2 is SYGVNS. Trimming stripped 1 base from V and 0 bases from J, with 13 bases between. The CDR3 spans 16 residues. CDR3 region: CASSESLAGSSYEQYF. In DNA, the CDR3 is TGTGCCAGCAGTGAATCCCTTGCGGGGAGCTCCTACGAGCAGTACTTC.

V and J are TRBV27 and TRBJ2-2, with D uncertain. CDR3 size: 17 residues. Germline lookup yields CDR1 MNHEY and CDR2 SMNVEV (reference sequence). V lost 5 bases and J 1 base, leaving 17 bases between the germline ends. The DNA for the CDR3 is TGTGCCAGCAGTCTCAGGATCTTTCCGGAGAACACCGGGGAGCTGTTTTTT. Translated: CASSLRIFPENTGELFF.

This clonotype was found many times. CDR3 sequence reads: CASGNERGAGETQYF. The CDR3, as DNA: TGTGCCAGCGGGAATGAGCGGGGGGCCGGGGAGACCCAGTACTTC. This sequence joins TRBV2 and TRBJ2-5; 9 nucleotides line up with TRBD2. Trimming took 8 bases from V and 5 from J; bases not matched to a gene: 12. The germline CDR1 and CDR2 sequences are SNHLY and FYNNEI. CDR3 length equals 15 residues. Full variable domain (rest looked up from reference TRBV2 and TRBJ2-5): EPEVTQTPSHQVTQMGQEVILRCVPISNHLYFYWYRQILGQKVEFLVSFYNNEISEKSEIFDDQFSVERPDGSNFTLKIRSTKLEDSAMYFCASGNERGAGETQYFGPGTRLLVL.

At least ten counts were recorded for this clonotype. DNA for the CDR3: TGTGCCAGCAGCAGTAGCAATAACGGGTTAACTTGGGTTCAGCCCCAGCATTTT. Encoded protein: CASSSSNNGLTWVQPQHF. This rearrangement joins TRBV6-1 to TRBJ1-5; unclear D gene. V was clipped by 6 bases and J by 6 bases, with 27 bases between them. CDR3 length equals 18 residues. Germline loops: CDR1 MNHNS, CDR2 SASEGT.

Concerning this clonotype itself: Given a much more abundant clone one base away, this may be a read error. This sequence joins TRBV6-1 and TRBJ2-1, with 7 bases matching TRBD2. Matching the DNA end better, TRBJ2-7 makes the J call doubtful. CDR3 length: 13 residues. Germline assignment: CDR1 MNHNS and CDR2 SASEGT. CDR3 coding DNA: TGTGCCAGCATCACTAGCGACTACAATGAGCAGTACTTC. Amino acids: CASITSDYNEQYF.

The V call is TRBV4-2, the J call TRBJ2-4; D is uncertain. The CDR3 is 12 residues long. CDR1 is LGHNA, CDR2 YNFKEQ, per germline. Trimming shortened V by 0 bases and J by 9 bases, and 6 bases separated the two germline ends. As DNA, the CDR3 is TGTGCCAGCAGCCAAGATTGGGGCATTCAGTACTTC. This sequence encodes CASSQDWGIQYF.

To note about this clonotype: This sequence may be a read error, since a much larger clone differs from it by one base. The chain employs TRBV5-1 and TRBJ1-2; weak D call: TRBD1 (5 bases). Germline CDR1 SGHRS, CDR2 YFSETQ. The CDR3 sequence is 15 residues long. Trimming removed 4 bases at V and 8 bases at J, with 21 bases between. This CDR3 reads CASSIRRGELGGYTF. In DNA form, the CDR3 reads TGCGCCAGCAGCATCCGGAGAGGGGAGCTAGGCGGCTACACCTTC.